These T cell receptor beta chains were read from a single sample in a study of technical replicates of blood from a few donors. This table comes from immunoSEQ multiplex PCR, and its TCRdb copy is limited to in-frame clones, with some not included. Among tens of thousands of clones listed, 90% were seen once. The sequenced sample was PBMCs. The receptor source for this set is a human donor in good health. Some clones in this sample may be carry-over from other donors' samples. CDR3s include the opening cysteine and the closing phenylalanine or tryptophan. A D gene is named only where the DNA matches it firmly. A clone size is listed for some rows: how often the clone was seen (once, few, many), or a class if it is expanded.

V: TRBV2
J: TRBJ2-5
D: NA
size: once
DNA: TGTGCCAGCAGTGATTATGAGGAGACCCAGTACTTC
CDR3: CASSDYEETQYF

V: TRBV15
J: TRBJ1-5
D: NA
size: NA
DNA: TGTGCCACCAGCAGACGGGGGGCCGGGCAGCCCCAGCATTTT
CDR3: CATSRRGAGQPQHF

V: TRBV27
J: TRBJ1-3
D: NA
size: NA
DNA: TGTGCCAGCAAAGTGACTGGAGGAAACACCATATATTTT
CDR3: CASKVTGGNTIYF

V: TRBV19
J: TRBJ1-2
D: NA
size: few
DNA: TGTGCCAGTAGTCCACCAGGGGACGTACTTGGCTACACCTTC
CDR3: CASSPPGDVLGYTF

V: TRBV25-1
J: TRBJ2-2
D: TRBD1
size: NA
DNA: TGTGCCAGCAGTGGGGGGACAGGGAGTTTTTCCGGGGAGCTGTTTTTT
CDR3: CASSGGTGSFSGELFF

V: TRBV6-5
J: TRBJ1-1
D: NA
size: NA
DNA: TGTGCCAGCAGCCTCGGCGGGGGGCCCACTGAAGCTTTCTTT
CDR3: CASSLGGGPTEAFF

V: TRBV7-7
J: TRBJ2-7
D: NA
size: few
DNA: TGTGCCAGCAGCCCCGGCGGCAGGGTGTACGAGCAGTACTTC
CDR3: CASSPGGRVYEQYF

V: TRBV2
J: TRBJ1-2
D: NA
size: NA
DNA: TGTGCCAGCGCGGACAGAATCTCTGGCTACACCTTC
CDR3: CASADRISGYTF

V: TRBV9
J: TRBJ2-1
D: TRBD2
size: NA
DNA: TGTGCCAGCTGCGCAGGGATGGGGAGGGATGAGCAGTTCTTC
CDR3: CASCAGMGRDEQFF

V: TRBV7-2
J: TRBJ1-2
D: NA
size: NA
DNA: TGTGCCAGCAGCGTTGACGGGAATAACTATGGCTACACCTTC
CDR3: CASSVDGNNYGYTF

V: TRBV7-9
J: TRBJ2-5
D: TRBD2
size: NA
DNA: TGTGCCAGCAGCTTCGAGGGAGGGATGGAGACCCAGTACTTC
CDR3: CASSFEGGMETQYF

V: TRBV9
J: TRBJ2-7
D: TRBD2
size: NA
DNA: TGTGCCAGCAGCCACGGGGGGGCCGACGAGCAGTACTTC
CDR3: CASSHGGADEQYF

V: TRBV7-2
J: TRBJ2-5
D: NA
size: once
DNA: TGTGCCAGCAGCACCCGGCGGGCAGGTGGGGAGACCCAGTACTTC
CDR3: CASSTRRAGGETQYF

V: TRBV5-1
J: TRBJ1-4
D: NA
size: NA
DNA: TGCGCCAGCAGCTTAGGAGCAACTAATGAAAAACTGTTTTTT
CDR3: CASSLGATNEKLFF

V: TRBV19
J: TRBJ2-3
D: TRBD2
size: NA
DNA: TGTGCCAGTAGTATTCTAGCGGGAGCGAGCACAGATACGCAGTATTTT
CDR3: CASSILAGASTDTQYF

V: TRBV5-1
J: TRBJ2-2
D: NA
size: NA
DNA: TGCGCCAGCAGCACCACCCCAGGGACCGGGGAGCTGTTTTTT
CDR3: CASSTTPGTGELFF

V: TRBV18
J: TRBJ2-5
D: NA
size: NA
DNA: TGTGCCAGCTCACCAAACTCCAGGGAGACCCAGTACTTC
CDR3: CASSPNSRETQYF

V: TRBV9
J: TRBJ1-6
D: NA
size: NA
DNA: TGTGCCAGCACCCGAGGAAGGGACATAAATTCACCCCTCCACTTT
CDR3: CASTRGRDINSPLHF

V: TRBV4-2
J: TRBJ1-1
D: NA
size: few
DNA: TGTGCCAGCAGCCAAGATCCCGGGGGGAGCACTGAAGCTTTCTTT
CDR3: CASSQDPGGSTEAFF

V: TRBV19
J: TRBJ2-1
D: NA
size: once
DNA: TGTGCCAGTATTAAGGAGGGTGTCCCCTCCTACAATGAGCAGTTCTTC
CDR3: CASIKEGVPSYNEQFF

V: TRBV18
J: TRBJ1-1
D: NA
size: NA
DNA: TGTGCCAGCTCACAGACCGGGACAAAGAACACTGAAGCTTTCTTT
CDR3: CASSQTGTKNTEAFF

V: TRBV7-2
J: TRBJ2-7
D: NA
size: NA
DNA: TGTGCCAGCAGCCCGGATGGGGGGGCCGCGCAGTACTTC
CDR3: CASSPDGGAAQYF

V: TRBV19
J: TRBJ2-2
D: NA
size: NA
DNA: TGTGCCAGTAGTATAGTCTCGGGAACCGGGACCGGGGAGCTGTTTTTT
CDR3: CASSIVSGTGTGELFF

V: TRBV7-9
J: TRBJ2-3
D: TRBD2
size: once
DNA: TGTGCCAGCAGCCGGACTAGCGGGGGGGCGCCAGATACGCAGTATTTT
CDR3: CASSRTSGGAPDTQYF

V: TRBV6-5
J: TRBJ1-1
D: NA
size: NA
DNA: TGTGCCAGCAGACCCCAGGTAGGCACTGAAGCTTTCTTT
CDR3: CASRPQVGTEAFF

V: TRBV5-1
J: TRBJ2-7
D: NA
size: NA
DNA: TGCGCCAGCAGCCCCGAACCGACAGACCTCGAGCAGTACTTC
CDR3: CASSPEPTDLEQYF

V: TRBV5-1
J: TRBJ2-1
D: NA
size: NA
DNA: TGCGCCAGCAGCTTGACTAAGAGCTCCTACAATGAGCAGTTCTTC
CDR3: CASSLTKSSYNEQFF

V: TRBV4-1
J: TRBJ1-4
D: NA
size: NA
DNA: TGCGCCAGCATGGACTATCGAGAAAAACTGTTTTTT
CDR3: CASMDYREKLFF

V: TRBV7-9
J: TRBJ2-7
D: NA
size: NA
DNA: TGTGCCAGCAGCCGCGGACTGAGCAGCGAGCAGTACTTC
CDR3: CASSRGLSSEQYF

V: TRBV7-4
J: TRBJ1-1
D: NA
size: NA
DNA: TGTGCCAGCAGCGACCGGGACACTGAAGCTTTCTTT
CDR3: CASSDRDTEAFF

V: TRBV9
J: TRBJ2-1
D: NA
size: NA
DNA: TGTGCCAGCAGCGTAGGGGGGGACCGAGAGCAGTTCTTC
CDR3: CASSVGGDREQFF

V: TRBV5-1
J: TRBJ2-7
D: NA
size: NA
DNA: TGCGCCAGCAGCATATCGGACGGGAACGACGAGCAGTACTTC
CDR3: CASSISDGNDEQYF

V: TRBV5-1
J: TRBJ2-7
D: NA
size: NA
DNA: TGCGCCAGCAGCGTCGCGGATCCGTTCTCCTACGAGCAGTACTTC
CDR3: CASSVADPFSYEQYF

V: TRBV18
J: TRBJ1-1
D: TRBD1
size: NA
DNA: TGTGCCAGCTCGGACATACAGGGGGCCGCTTTCTTT
CDR3: CASSDIQGAAFF

V: TRBV5-1
J: TRBJ2-3
D: NA
size: NA
DNA: TGCGCCAGCAGCTTGGGAGCAGGAGATACGCAGTATTTT
CDR3: CASSLGAGDTQYF

V: TRBV5-1
J: TRBJ2-6
D: TRBD2
size: few
DNA: TGCGCCAGCAGCTTGGCCGCGGGGGGTCCTTCTGGGGCCAACGTCCTGACTTTC
CDR3: CASSLAAGGPSGANVLTF

V: TRBV5-1
J: TRBJ1-2
D: NA
size: NA
DNA: TGCGCCAGCAGCTTGAACGGAGAGGGCTACACCTTC
CDR3: CASSLNGEGYTF

V: TRBV5-1
J: TRBJ2-7
D: NA
size: once
DNA: TGCGCCAGCAGCCGAGTGGCAGGGGAAGCCTACGAGCAGTACTTC
CDR3: CASSRVAGEAYEQYF

V: TRBV4-1
J: TRBJ2-7
D: NA
size: NA
DNA: TGCGCCAGCAGCCAAGATAGGGCTAGTGGAGGATACGAGCAGTACTTC
CDR3: CASSQDRASGGYEQYF

V: TRBV6-6
J: TRBJ2-5
D: TRBD2
size: NA
DNA: TGTGCCAGCAGGGGCGGGGGGGAGACCCAGTACTTC
CDR3: CASRGGGETQYF

V: TRBV10-3
J: TRBJ2-5
D: NA
size: NA
DNA: TGTGCCATCAGTGAGCCGACTTTAGTGGAGACCCAGTACTTC
CDR3: CAISEPTLVETQYF

V: TRBV16
J: TRBJ1-2
D: TRBD1
size: once
DNA: TGTGCCAGCGGACAGGGGGCGCCCCCCTACACCTTC
CDR3: CASGQGAPPYTF

V: TRBV19
J: TRBJ2-1
D: TRBD2
size: NA
DNA: TGTGCCAGTAGTATAATCACTAGCGGGGTGAATGAGCAGTTCTTC
CDR3: CASSIITSGVNEQFF

V: TRBV7-8
J: TRBJ1-4
D: NA
size: NA
DNA: TGTGCCAGCAGCTTATCGCGAGTGATTGCAACTAATGAAAAACTGTTTTTT
CDR3: CASSLSRVIATNEKLFF